This T cell receptor beta chain is from a study of CD8 T cells in Susac syndrome. Study-level background: Patients with Susac syndrome who were sequenced included about 6 with active disease and eight or nine in remission.

CDR1 and CDR2 from the germline V gene are KGHSH and LQKENI. The V end lost 3 bases, the J end lost 4 bases, and 7 bases lay between the germline ends. The CDR3 runs to 13 residues. The recently defined diagnostic criteria for definite or probable disease were met by the Susac syndrome patients. Random hexamers primed reverse transcription of about 0.45 to 1 ug RNA. By means of immunoSEQ multiplex PCR, TCR beta CDR3 spanning 54 Vbeta and 13 Jbeta underwent amplification. TCRdb analysed the immunoSEQ multiplex PCR reads with MiXCR anew, one entry per CDR3 protein. The table includes some 130,000 distinct CDR3 sequences, 85% to 95% detected once.

Material for sequencing was CD8+ T cells from PBMCs. The TCR sequence derives from a human donor with Susac syndrome. The chain couples TRBV18 to TRBJ1-5; no clear D gene. CDR3: CASSPERNQPQHF. DNA for the CDR3: TGTGCCAGCTCACCCGAAAGGAATCAGCCCCAGCATTTT. Full variable domain (outside the CDR3, taken from reference TRBV18 and TRBJ1-5): NAGVMQNPRHLVRRRGQEARLRCSPMKGHSHVYWYRQLPEEGLKFMVYLQKENIIDESGMPKERFSAEFPKEGPSILRIQQVVRGDSAAYFCASSPERNQPQHFGDGTRLSIL.